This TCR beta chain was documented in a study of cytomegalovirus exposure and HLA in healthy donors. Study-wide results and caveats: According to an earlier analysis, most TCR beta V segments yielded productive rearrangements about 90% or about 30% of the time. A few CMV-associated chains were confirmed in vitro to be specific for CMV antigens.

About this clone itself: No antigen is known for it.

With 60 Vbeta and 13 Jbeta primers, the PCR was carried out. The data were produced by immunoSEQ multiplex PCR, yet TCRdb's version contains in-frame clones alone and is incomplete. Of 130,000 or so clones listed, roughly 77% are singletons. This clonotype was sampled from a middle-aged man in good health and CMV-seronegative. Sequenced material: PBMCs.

The CDR3 loop is CASSNDRGANYGYTF. CDR3 DNA sequence: TGTGCCAGCAGCAATGACAGGGGAGCTAACTATGGCTACACCTTC. The chain uses TRBV11-1 and TRBJ1-2, with TRBD1 matching over 8 bases. The CDR3 loop spans 15 amino acids. V shed 5 bases, J shed 0 bases, and the junction held 5 bases outside the gene matches. Germline V gene sequence: CDR1 SGHAT, CDR2 FQDESV (reference sequence).